The 17 T cell receptor beta chains given below trace back to one sample, sequenced in a study of glioma-infiltrating T cells. TCR alpha and beta CDR3 regions were amplified from RNA using iRepertoire nested multiplex PCR. TCRdb re-derived calls from the multiplex PCR reads in MiXCR, one entry per CDR3 protein. The profile shows around 93,000 distinct CDR3 sequences, approximately 42% of them singletons. The sample comprised glioma tissue, nonneoplastic brain tissue, or PBMCs (not recorded which). The origin of the receptors is a human donor with low-grade glioma or glioblastoma, undergoing nonglioma brain surgery, or in good health (not recorded which).

This clonotype has ten or more counts. V gene TRBV5-1 combines with J gene TRBJ1-4; 8 bases fit TRBD1. CDR3 length: 13 amino acids. Germline V gene lookup returns CDR1 SGHRS and CDR2 YFSETQ. V shed 5 bases, J shed 7 bases, and the junction held 4 bases outside the gene matches. The CDR3 region is CASRPGGSEKLFF. Written as DNA, the CDR3 is TGCGCCAGCAGACCAGGGGGCAGTGAAAAACTGTTTTTT.

This chain links TRBV4-1 with TRBJ2-1; 8 bases are a match to TRBD2. The CDR3 covers 16 residues. Losses at the gene ends were 6 bases for V and 3 bases for J; bases not matched to a gene: 10. Germline CDR1 reads MGHRA; CDR2 reads YSYEKL. The CDR3 sequence is CASRQSSSGLYNEQFF. CDR3 DNA: TGCGCCAGCAGACAATCCTCTAGCGGGCTCTACAATGAGCAGTTCTTC.

This clonotype was found many times. This chain links TRBV12-5 with TRBJ1-1, with no clear D. Looked up from germline, CDR1 is LGHNT and CDR2 is FRNRAP. This CDR3 comprises 13 residues. Trimming stripped 10 bases from V and 1 base from J, with 13 bases between. In nucleotides, the CDR3 is TGTGCTATTACACAGTGGAGGAACACTGAAGCTTTCTTT. It is translated as CAITQWRNTEAFF.

Concerning this clonotype itself: A much larger clone lies a single base off, so this may be a read error. The chain has TRBV9 and TRBJ2-1, with D uncertain. This CDR3 is 13 amino acids long. Germline values: CDR1 SGDLS, CDR2 YYNGEE. CDR3 protein: CAISVGTNNEQFF. DNA for the CDR3: TGTGCCATCAGCGTAGGAACAAACAATGAGCAGTTCTTC.

By sample share, this clonotype is medium-sized. V is TRBV6-1 and J is TRBJ1-5, with D uncertain. Germline CDR1 is MNHNS and CDR2 is SASEGT. V lost 4 bases and J lost 6, with 7 bases in between. This CDR3 has 12 amino acids. CDR3 in amino acids: CASSVSGQPQHF. The CDR3 DNA reads TGTGCCAGCAGTGTTTCAGGTCAGCCCCAGCATTTT.

This clonotype was recorded many times. The chain links TRBV25-1 to TRBJ1-1; weak D call: TRBD1 (5 bases). V lost 4 bases, J lost 2 bases, and 8 bases lay in between. This CDR3 spans 13 amino acids. Germline V lookup: CDR1 MGHDK, CDR2 SYGVNS. In nucleotides, the CDR3 is TGTGCCAGCAGTGGGGGCTCCAACACTGAAGCTTTCTTT. Protein product: CASSGGSNTEAFF.

The table lists this clonotype with many counts. This chain joins TRBV3-1 and TRBJ1-6, with 11 bases aligning to TRBD1. The V segment lost 3 bases and the J segment 2 bases; nucleotides outside the gene matches: 3. The CDR3 has 17 residues. Germline V gene sequence: CDR1 LGHDT, CDR2 YNNKEL (reference sequence). The DNA for the CDR3 is TGTGCCAGCAGCCACGGACAGGGGGCGACCTATAATTCACCCCTCCACTTT. This translates into CASSHGQGATYNSPLHF.

V usage is TRBV20-1 and J usage is TRBJ2-1, with unresolved D. The V end lost 5 bases, the J end lost 10 bases, and 18 bases lay between the germline ends. The V gene's germline CDR1 is DFQATT and CDR2 SNEGSKA (reference sequence). The CDR3 runs to 13 residues. CDR3 in amino acids: CSASSPSSYEQFF. The CDR3 nucleotides are TGCAGTGCTTCCAGCCCAAGTTCCTACGAGCAGTTCTTC.

This clonotype was seen at least ten times. The chain carries TRBV12-3 or TRBV12-4 and TRBJ2-7, with unresolved D. Trimming shortened V by 2 bases and J by 6 bases, and 14 bases separated the two germline ends. The CDR3 is 14 residues long. CDR3 sequence (DNA): TGTGCCAGCAGTTTAACGGCAACCAGTTTCGAGCAGTACTTC. This encodes CASSLTATSFEQYF.

This clonotype was found many times. The CDR3 loop is CASKDGRRTTNEKLFF. CDR3 sequence (DNA): TGTGCCAGCAAAGATGGAAGAAGAACAACTAATGAAAAACTGTTTTTT. The V call is TRBV2, the J call TRBJ1-4; the D is unclear. Trimming removed 7 bases at V and 0 bases at J, with 15 bases between. Germline V gene lookup returns CDR1 SNHLY and CDR2 FYNNEI. This CDR3 region has 16 residues.

The table lists this clonotype with many counts. The chain joins TRBV7-3 to TRBJ2-7; TRBD1 matches at 12 bases. The germline V gene encodes CDR1 SGHTA and CDR2 FQGTGA. CDR3 length: 15 amino acids. J lost 6 bases, V lost 2 bases, and 5 bases had no gene match. The chain's CDR3 is CASSLGDRGLSEQYF. In nucleotides, the CDR3 is TGTGCCAGCAGCTTAGGGGACAGGGGGCTCTCCGAGCAGTACTTC.

There are many counts of this clonotype. The gene calls are TRBV6-6 and TRBJ1-5; 7 positions agree with TRBD1. The CDR3 totals 15 residues. The germline gives CDR1 MNHNY, CDR2 SVGAGI (reference sequence). Trimming at V came to 4 bases and at J to 6 bases, leaving 9 bases not matched to a gene. CDR3 coding DNA: TGTGCCAGCAGTTCCTCGACAGGGTATGGTCAGCCCCAGCATTTT. Translated: CASSSSTGYGQPQHF.

This clonotype appeared once. At one boundary the junction diverges from the germline segment, which might be a read error. V and J are TRBV4-1 and TRBJ1-5; D uncertain. The CDR3 totals 15 residues. The germline gives CDR1 MGHRA, CDR2 YSYEKL. This CDR3 reads CAGSEGPDSNQPQHF. CDR3 in DNA: TGTGCCGGCAGCGAAGGACCGGATAGCAATCAGCCCCAGCATTTT.

On this clonotype itself: Sequence at one end of the junction differs from germline and may be a read error. The CDR3 is CASSQENRGEAQYF. The DNA for the CDR3 is TGTGCCAGCAGCCAAGAAAACCGAGGGGAGGCCCAGTACTTC. This rearrangement joins TRBV4-1 to TRBJ2-1; D may be TRBD2 (6 bases). The DNA end favors TRBJ2-5, so the J call may be wrong. The CDR3 runs 14 residues. Germline CDR1 is MGHRA and CDR2 is YSYEKL.

This clonotype came up many times. This chain links TRBV18 with TRBJ2-1, with 9 bases lining up with TRBD2. This CDR3 comprises 13 residues. Germline V gene sequence: CDR1 KGHSH, CDR2 LQKENI. Trimming took 2 bases from V and 14 from J; bases not matched to a gene: 7. The CDR3 spells CASSPVAGGHEFF. DNA for the CDR3: TGTGCCAGCTCACCAGTGGCGGGGGGGCATGAGTTCTTC.

Ten or more counts support this clonotype. CDR3 in DNA: TGTGCCAGCAGTTTATCGACTAGCGGGGTCCTTGGGTTGTTCTTC. Protein: CASSLSTSGVLGLFF. The chain has TRBV27 and TRBJ2-1; 11 nucleotides align to TRBD2. This CDR3 contains 15 residues. CDR1 and CDR2 (germline): MNHEY, SMNVEV (reference sequence). The ends lost 0 bases at V and 15 bases at J; junction bases unmatched: 10.

This clonotype has a count of ten or more. This sequence joins TRBV29-1 and TRBJ1-1; 7 bases agree with TRBD1. CDR1 is SQVTM and CDR2 is ANQGSEA in the germline V gene. The CDR3 has 15 residues. V lost 5 bases, J lost 0 bases, and 9 bases stayed unmatched. CDR3 protein: CSVTTGVNMNTEAFF. The CDR3 nucleotides read TGCAGCGTTACAACAGGGGTCAACATGAACACTGAAGCTTTCTTT.